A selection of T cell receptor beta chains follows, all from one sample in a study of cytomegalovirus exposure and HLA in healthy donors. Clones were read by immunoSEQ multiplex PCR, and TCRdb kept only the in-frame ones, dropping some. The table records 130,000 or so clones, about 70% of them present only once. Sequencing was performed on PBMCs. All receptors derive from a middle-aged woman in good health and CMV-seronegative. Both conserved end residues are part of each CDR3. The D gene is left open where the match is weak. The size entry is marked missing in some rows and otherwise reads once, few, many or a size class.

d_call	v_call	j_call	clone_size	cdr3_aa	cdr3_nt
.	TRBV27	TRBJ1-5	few	CASSWSNNQPQHF	TGTGCCAGCAGTTGGAGTAACAATCAGCCCCAGCATTTT
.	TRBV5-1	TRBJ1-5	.	CASSLEGGGNQPQHF	TGCGCCAGCAGCTTGGAAGGAGGGGGCAATCAGCCCCAGCATTTT
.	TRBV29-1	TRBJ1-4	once	CSVSLLGKGVEKLFF	TGCAGCGTCTCCCTTTTGGGGAAGGGAGTAGAAAAACTGTTTTTT
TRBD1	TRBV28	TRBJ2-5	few	CASSLWGTGEAQYF	TGTGCCAGCAGTTTATGGGGGACAGGAGAGGCCCAGTACTTC
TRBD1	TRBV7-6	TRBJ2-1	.	CASSLAGQGVDEQFF	TGTGCCAGCAGCTTAGCAGGACAGGGAGTCGATGAGCAGTTCTTC
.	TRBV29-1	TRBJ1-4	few	CSVERNEKLFF	TGCAGCGTTGAGCGGAATGAAAAACTGTTTTTT
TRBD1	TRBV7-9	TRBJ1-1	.	CASISNPGQSVLIAFF	TGTGCCAGCATCTCTAATCCGGGACAGAGCGTCTTGATTGCTTTCTTT
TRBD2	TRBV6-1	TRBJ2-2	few	CASSEGTSDTGELFF	TGTGCCAGCAGTGAAGGGACTAGCGACACCGGGGAGCTGTTTTTT
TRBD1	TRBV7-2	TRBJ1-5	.	CASSFFTGAQPQHF	TGTGCCAGCAGCTTTTTCACAGGGGCACAGCCCCAGCATTTT
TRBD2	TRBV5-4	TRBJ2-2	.	CASSLGKGLATTGELFF	TGTGCCAGCAGCCTTGGAAAGGGACTAGCGACCACCGGGGAGCTGTTTTTT
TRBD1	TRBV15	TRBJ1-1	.	CATRRDRSTEAFF	TGTGCCACCCGGAGGGACAGGAGCACTGAAGCTTTCTTT
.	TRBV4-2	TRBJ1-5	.	CASSLSGGADQPQHF	TGTGCCAGCAGCCTCTCGGGGGGGGCAGATCAGCCCCAGCATTTT
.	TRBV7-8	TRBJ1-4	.	CASSLQRVLNEKLFF	TGTGCCAGCAGCCTGCAGAGGGTACTTAATGAAAAACTGTTTTTT
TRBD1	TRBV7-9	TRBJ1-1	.	CASSLWDRGGTEAFF	TGTGCCAGCAGCTTATGGGACAGGGGTGGAACTGAAGCTTTCTTT
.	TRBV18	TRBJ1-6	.	CASSPDTGNSPLHF	TGTGCCAGCTCACCGGACACTGGAAATTCACCCCTCCACTTT
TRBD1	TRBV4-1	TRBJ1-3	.	CASSQVGTAGNTIYF	TGCGCCAGCAGCCAAGTTGGGACAGCTGGAAACACCATATATTTT
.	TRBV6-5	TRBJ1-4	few	CASSPSQRREKLFF	TGTGCCAGCAGCCCATCCCAGAGGCGTGAAAAACTGTTTTTT
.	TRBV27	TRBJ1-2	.	CASSLQGGYGYTF	TGTGCCAGCAGTCTACAGGGTGGCTATGGCTACACCTTC
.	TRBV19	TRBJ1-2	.	CASSLGQVNGYTF	TGTGCCAGTAGCCTGGGGCAGGTCAATGGCTACACCTTC
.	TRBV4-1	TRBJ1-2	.	CASSQGRGHWGLPAGYTF	TGCGCCAGCAGCCAAGGAAGGGGTCATTGGGGGCTACCGGCTGGCTACACCTTC
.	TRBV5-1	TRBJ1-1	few	CASSFRGEAFF	TGCGCCAGCAGCTTCAGGGGAGAAGCTTTCTTT
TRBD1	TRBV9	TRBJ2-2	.	CASSVQTGSKAGELFF	TGTGCCAGCAGCGTTCAGACAGGGTCGAAGGCCGGGGAGCTGTTTTTT
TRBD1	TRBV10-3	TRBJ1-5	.	CAISESVPDRGRSQPQHF	TGTGCCATCAGTGAGTCGGTCCCGGACAGGGGCCGGAGTCAGCCCCAGCATTTT
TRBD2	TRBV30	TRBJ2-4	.	CAWSVNVAGGNIQYF	TGTGCCTGGAGTGTAAACGTAGCGGGGGGAAACATTCAGTACTTC
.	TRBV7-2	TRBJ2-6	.	CASSLQVASGANVLTF	TGTGCCAGCAGCCTGCAGGTCGCTTCTGGGGCCAACGTCCTGACTTTC
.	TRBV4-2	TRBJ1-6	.	CASSQDLNSPLHF	TGTGCCAGCAGCCAAGATTTAAATTCACCCCTCCACTTT
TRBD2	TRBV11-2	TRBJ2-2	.	CASSNSDRTSGNTGELFF	TGTGCCAGCAGCAATAGCGACCGGACTAGCGGGAACACCGGGGAGCTGTTTTTT
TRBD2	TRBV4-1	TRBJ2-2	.	CASSQDGSGGGTGELFF	TGCGCCAGCAGCCAAGACGGCAGCGGGGGAGGCACCGGGGAGCTGTTTTTT
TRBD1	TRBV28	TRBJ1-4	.	CASRTGSTGAYEKLFF	TGTGCCAGTAGGACAGGGTCAACGGGGGCTTATGAAAAACTGTTTTTT
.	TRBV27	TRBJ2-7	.	CASQSPLYEQYF	TGTGCCAGCCAGTCACCCCTCTACGAGCAGTACTTC
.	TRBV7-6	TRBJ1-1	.	CASSLANGNTEAFF	TGTGCCAGCAGCTTAGCGAACGGTAACACTGAAGCTTTCTTT
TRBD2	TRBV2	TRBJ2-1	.	CASSRRTSGGVQFF	TGTGCCAGCAGCCGGAGGACTAGCGGGGGGGTGCAGTTCTTC
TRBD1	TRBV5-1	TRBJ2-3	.	CASSSDLTGGRADTQYF	TGCGCCAGCAGCTCCGACCTGACAGGGGGCCGGGCAGATACGCAGTATTTT
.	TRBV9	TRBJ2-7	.	CASSVEPGTYEQYF	TGTGCCAGCAGCGTAGAACCGGGGACCTACGAGCAGTACTTC
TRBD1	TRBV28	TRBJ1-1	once	CASSLFPPGTGLNTEAFF	TGTGCCAGCAGTTTATTCCCCCCGGGGACAGGGCTCAACACTGAAGCTTTCTTT
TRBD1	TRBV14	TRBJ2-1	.	CASSQGGTAPTYNEQFF	TGTGCCAGCAGCCAAGGGGGGACAGCGCCTACCTACAATGAGCAGTTCTTC
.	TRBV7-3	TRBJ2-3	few	CASSPTISTDTQYF	TGTGCCAGCAGCCCGACTATTAGCACAGATACGCAGTATTTT
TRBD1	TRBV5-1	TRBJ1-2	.	CASSFAGGPGYTF	TGCGCCAGCAGCTTCGCAGGGGGACCTGGCTACACCTTC
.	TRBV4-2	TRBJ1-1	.	CASRVEGMGNTEAFF	TGTGCCAGCAGGGTGGAGGGAATGGGGAACACTGAAGCTTTCTTT
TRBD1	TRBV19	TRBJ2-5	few	CASSAVGGQGETQYF	TGTGCCAGTAGTGCCGTCGGGGGACAGGGAGAGACCCAGTACTTC
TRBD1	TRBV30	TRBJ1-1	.	CAWRPRTGMNTEAFF	TGTGCCTGGAGACCCAGGACAGGAATGAACACTGAAGCTTTCTTT
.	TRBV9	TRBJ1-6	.	CASSVSGVGDSPLHF	TGTGCCAGCAGCGTATCAGGGGTGGGCGATTCACCCCTCCACTTT
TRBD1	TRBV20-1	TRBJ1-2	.	CSASDRGGYTF	TGCAGTGCTTCGGACAGGGGAGGATACACCTTC
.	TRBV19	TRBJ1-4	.	CASRWSATNEKLFF	TGTGCCAGCAGGTGGTCGGCAACTAATGAAAAACTGTTTTTT
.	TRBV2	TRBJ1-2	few	CASSVRSLYGYTF	TGTGCCAGCAGTGTTCGGAGCCTCTATGGCTACACCTTC
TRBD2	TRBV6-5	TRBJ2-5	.	CASRSGLAFLETQYF	TGTGCCAGCAGATCCGGACTAGCGTTTTTGGAGACCCAGTACTTC
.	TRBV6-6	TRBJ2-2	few	CASSYVRGNTGELFF	TGTGCCAGCAGTTACGTCCGGGGAAACACCGGGGAGCTGTTTTTT
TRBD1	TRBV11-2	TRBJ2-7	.	CASSLYGQGRFAYEQYF	TGTGCCAGCAGCCTATACGGACAGGGGAGATTCGCCTACGAGCAGTACTTC
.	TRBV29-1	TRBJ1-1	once	CSVPPGGPEAFF	TGCAGCGTTCCTCCGGGGGGCCCTGAAGCTTTCTTT
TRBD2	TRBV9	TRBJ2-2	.	CASSSGLAGGRSTGELFF	TGTGCCAGCAGCTCTGGACTAGCGGGGGGGCGGAGCACCGGGGAGCTGTTTTTT
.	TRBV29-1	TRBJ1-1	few	CSVLPRLNTEAFF	TGCAGCGTTCTTCCCAGATTGAACACTGAAGCTTTCTTT
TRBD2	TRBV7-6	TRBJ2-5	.	CASGPTSGGAGETQYF	TGTGCCAGCGGACCAACTAGCGGGGGGGCCGGAGAGACCCAGTACTTC
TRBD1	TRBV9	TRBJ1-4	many	CASSGMDRVKEKLFF	TGTGCCAGCAGCGGCATGGACAGGGTAAAAGAAAAACTGTTTTTT
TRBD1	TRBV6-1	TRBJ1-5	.	CASTSDRGQPQHF	TGTGCCAGCACCTCGGACAGGGGACAGCCCCAGCATTTT
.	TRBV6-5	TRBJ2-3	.	CASSRVRGDTQYF	TGTGCCAGCAGCCGAGTAAGGGGCGATACGCAGTATTTT